This T cell receptor beta chain is from a study of CD8 T cells in ankylosing spondylitis. Findings and limits, study-wide: Within ankylosing spondylitis blood, a TCR beta motif made up of eight highly homologous variants appeared to be characteristic.

The CDR3 consists of 16 residues. Trimming removed 3 bases from V and 1 base from J, with 15 bases in between. This clonotype was found many times. Its specificity is unknown. It was by quantitative 5'-RACE with molecular barcodes that TCR beta libraries were made. TCRdb re-called the 5' RACE reads through MiXCR, storing one row per CDR3 protein. This table has some 130,000 distinct CDR3 sequences, approximately 14% appearing once. This TCR derives from a female donor with ankylosing spondylitis or in good health (not recorded which). This rearrangement joins TRBV12-3 or TRBV12-4 to TRBJ1-1; weak D call: TRBD1 (6 bases). Sequenced input: blood, either unsorted or a sorted T cell fraction (not recorded which). Here the CDR3 DNA reads TGTGCCAGCAGTTTTTCAGCAGGGGCTCCGAACACTGAAGCTTTCTTT. Translating gives CASSFSAGAPNTEAFF.